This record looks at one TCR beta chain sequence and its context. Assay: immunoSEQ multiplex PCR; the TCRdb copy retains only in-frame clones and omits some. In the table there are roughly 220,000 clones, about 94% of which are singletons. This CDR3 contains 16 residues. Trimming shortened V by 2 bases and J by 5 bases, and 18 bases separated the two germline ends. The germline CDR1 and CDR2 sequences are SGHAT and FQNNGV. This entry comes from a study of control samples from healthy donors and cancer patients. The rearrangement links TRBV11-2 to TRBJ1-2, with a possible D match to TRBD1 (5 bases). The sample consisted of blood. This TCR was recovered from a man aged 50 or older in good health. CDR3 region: CASSLQGEVMKYGYTF. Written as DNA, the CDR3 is TGTGCCAGCAGCTTACAGGGCGAGGTAATGAAGTATGGCTACACCTTC.